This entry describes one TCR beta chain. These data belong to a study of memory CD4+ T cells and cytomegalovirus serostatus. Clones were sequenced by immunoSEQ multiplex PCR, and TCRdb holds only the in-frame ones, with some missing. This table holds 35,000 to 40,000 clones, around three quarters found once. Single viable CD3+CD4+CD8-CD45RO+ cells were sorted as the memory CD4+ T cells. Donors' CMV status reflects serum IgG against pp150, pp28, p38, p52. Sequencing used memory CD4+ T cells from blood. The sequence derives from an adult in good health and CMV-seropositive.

CDR3 loop: CASSLGSTATNEKLFF. CDR3 coding DNA: TGCGCCAGCAGCTTGGGGTCGACAGCAACTAATGAAAAACTGTTTTTT. The V and J genes are TRBV5-1 and TRBJ1-4; D is possibly TRBD1 (5 bases). The germline CDR1 and CDR2 sequences are SGHRS and YFSETQ. This CDR3 is built from 16 residues. The V gene lost 0 bases and the J gene lost 0 bases, with 9 bases spanning the gap. Combining the CDR3 with reference TRBV5-1 and TRBJ1-4 gives the whole variable domain KAGVTQTPRYLIKTRGQQVTLSCSPISGHRSVSWYQQTPGQGLQFLFEYFSETQRNKGNFPGRFSGRQFSNSRSEMNVSTLELGDSALYLCASSLGSTATNEKLFFGSGTQLSVL.